The TCR beta chain under discussion was sequenced for a study of cytomegalovirus exposure and HLA in healthy donors. General study findings and limits: The authors considered a cluster of highly shared sequence variants likely to be a sequencing artifact. The study reported that TCR beta sequences accurately predicted HLA-A and HLA-B alleles in most subjects.

The study ran its PCR with 60 Vbeta and 13 Jbeta primers. Repertoires were generated with immunoSEQ multiplex PCR, while TCRdb's copy carries only in-frame clones and drops some. The sample carries over 85,000 clones, roughly four fifths recorded once. This clone was found a few times. Its matching antigen is unknown. This CDR3 region has 16 residues. Germline lookup yields CDR1 SGHAT and CDR2 FQNNGV. With 0 bases clipped from V and 4 bases from J, the junction kept 8 bases outside the gene matches. The donors (healthy individuals) were bone marrow donors. Unrecorded immune exposures were likely, despite nominal health at sampling.

This sequence originates from a male donor in good health and CMV-seropositive. V and J are TRBV11-2 and TRBJ2-7; 8 nucleotides agree with TRBD2. Input material: PBMCs. This chain's CDR3 is CASSLDRGGGPYEQYF. CDR3 DNA: TGTGCCAGCAGCTTAGATCGGGGGGGAGGGCCTTACGAGCAGTACTTC.